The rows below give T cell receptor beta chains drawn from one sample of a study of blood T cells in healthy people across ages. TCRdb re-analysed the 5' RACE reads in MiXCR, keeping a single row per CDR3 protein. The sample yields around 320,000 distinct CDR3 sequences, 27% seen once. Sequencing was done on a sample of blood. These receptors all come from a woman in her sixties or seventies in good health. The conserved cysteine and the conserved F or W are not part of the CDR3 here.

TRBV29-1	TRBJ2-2	SVGQGFGELF
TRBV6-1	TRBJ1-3	ASTAPGRKLGNTIY
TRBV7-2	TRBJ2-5	ASSLGPGGSVETQY
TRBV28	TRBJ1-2	ASRGGGVYGYT
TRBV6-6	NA	ASSYSTGEQF
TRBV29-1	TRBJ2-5	SVEDRGLSEEQY
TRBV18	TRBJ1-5	ASSLAAGQGGNQPQH
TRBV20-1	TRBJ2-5	SVVLAGGETQY
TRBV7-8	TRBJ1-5	ASSTGQTNQPQH
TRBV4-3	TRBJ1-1	ASSQGEAGGGMNTEAF
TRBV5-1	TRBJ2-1	ASSLDFGSYNEQF
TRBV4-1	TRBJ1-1	ASSQGTWADANTEAF
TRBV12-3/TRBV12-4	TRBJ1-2	ASRFIESNYGYT
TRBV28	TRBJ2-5	ASSFSFGAGETQY
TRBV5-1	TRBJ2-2	ASIGQTHTGELF
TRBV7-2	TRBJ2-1	ASSFTSGANDEQF
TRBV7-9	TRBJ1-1	ASSPAGGGLNTEAF
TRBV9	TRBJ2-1	ASSQGAVNDNEQF
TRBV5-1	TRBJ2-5	ASSSGERITQY
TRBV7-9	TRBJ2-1	ASSLIGGTAYNEQF
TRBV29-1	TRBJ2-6	SVLPPGRDNVLT
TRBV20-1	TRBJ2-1	SVTQAGHSSYNEQF
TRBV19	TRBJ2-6	ASSIGPSGANVLT
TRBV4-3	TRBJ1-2	ASSQLTGVVYGYT
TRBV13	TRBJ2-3	ASSRTSGGTDTQY
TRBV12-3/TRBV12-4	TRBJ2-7	ASSWTGGDYEQY
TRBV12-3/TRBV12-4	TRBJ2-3	ASSLVSLAGGGDTQY